The 17 T cell receptor beta chains below all came from one sample that was sequenced in a study of shared clonotypes between healthy human individuals. Data came from immunoSEQ multiplex PCR; TCRdb stores just in-frame clones and leaves some out. Of some 1.4 million clones listed, around 97% are singletons. The sample consisted of naive CD4+ T cells sorted from blood. Subset defined: CD45RA+ positively selected. The receptors shown here come from a man younger than 40 in good health.

Comment on this clone: Other DNA sequences in this sample translate to the same CDR3. The J gene is TRBJ2-3, the V gene TRBV27; D possibly corresponds to TRBD1 (5 bases). Germline loops: CDR1 MNHEY, CDR2 SMNVEV (reference sequence). Trimming removed 0 bases at V and 0 bases at J, with 7 bases between. This CDR3 contains 15 residues. For the CDR3, the DNA is TGTGCCAGCAGTTTATCTGGACAAAGCACAGATACGCAGTATTTT. It yields the protein CASSLSGQSTDTQYF.

This clone was found once. The sample holds other DNA sequences that translate to the same CDR3. The chain uses TRBV28 and TRBJ1-5; D remains unclear. CDR3 length equals 11 residues. Germline-derived CDR1 and CDR2 are MDHEN and SYDVKM. Trimming shortened V by 4 bases and J by 10 bases, and 8 bases separated the two germline ends. The CDR3 DNA reads as TGTGCCAGCAGTTACACTCAACCCCAGCATTTT. Its protein product is CASSYTQPQHF.

The chain links TRBV6-5 to TRBJ2-3; D gene ambiguous. The CDR3 runs to 15 residues. Germline assignment: CDR1 MNHEY and CDR2 SVGAGI. Trimming stripped 6 bases from V and 3 bases from J, with 16 bases between. CDR3 DNA sequence: TGTGCCAGCAGCAAAGGCCCATTCCGAACAGATACGCAGTATTTT. Its translation is CASSKGPFRTDTQYF.

This chain connects TRBV6-1 to TRBJ1-2; D is perhaps TRBD1 (6 bases). The CDR3 is made up of 15 amino acids. Germline CDR1 is MNHNS and CDR2 is SASEGT. Between the trimmed V and J ends, which lost 7 bases and 6 bases, there was a span of 21 bases. The CDR3 is CASNPPQGTFHGYTF. DNA of the CDR3: TGTGCCAGCAATCCCCCACAGGGTACCTTCCATGGCTACACCTTC.

The rearrangement joins TRBV11-2 to TRBJ2-7, with D unclear. From germline, CDR1 is SGHAT and CDR2 FQNNGV. The CDR3 sequence is 13 residues long. V shed 4 bases and J shed 1 base, with 8 bases lying between them. The chain's CDR3 is CASSSGQSYEQYF. Here the CDR3 DNA reads TGTGCCAGCAGCTCCGGCCAATCCTACGAGCAGTACTTC.

The rearrangement uses TRBV10-3 and TRBJ1-4; possibly TRBD1 for D (6 bases). Germline CDR1 ENHRY, CDR2 SYGVKD. This CDR3 spans 14 amino acids. V gave up 2 bases and J gave up 7 bases, with 11 bases separating them. The CDR3 region has the DNA TGTGCCATCAGTGAGCAGGGGCTGGCTGAAAAACTGTTTTTT. Amino acids: CAISEQGLAEKLFF.

This clone was recorded a few times. The J gene is TRBJ1-5, the V gene TRBV12-5; D is uncertain. This CDR3 region has 12 residues. Germline V gene sequence: CDR1 LGHNT, CDR2 FRNRAP. V was clipped by 1 base and J by 7 bases, with 5 bases between them. The chain's CDR3 is CASGLDGQPQHF. The CDR3 nucleotides read TGTGCTAGTGGTTTGGATGGACAGCCCCAGCATTTT.

Points on this clone: The same CDR3 is also encoded by other DNA sequences in this sample. This chain joins TRBV7-9 and TRBJ2-1; D ambiguous. V gave up 3 bases and J gave up 9 bases, with 12 bases separating them. Germline CDR1 and CDR2: SEHNR and FQNEAQ (reference sequence). The CDR3 consists of 13 residues. Here the CDR3 reads CASSLAEALEQFF. CDR3 in DNA: TGTGCCAGCAGCTTGGCAGAAGCTCTTGAGCAGTTCTTC.

V and J are TRBV19 and TRBJ2-3, with D perhaps assigned TRBD1 or TRBD2 (5 bases each). The CDR3 has 14 amino acids. Trimming cost V 9 bases and J 4 bases, with 17 bases left between them. Germline V CDR1 and CDR2: LNHDA, SQIVND (reference sequence). CDR3 region: CASSIGAGADTQYF. As DNA, the CDR3 is TGTGCCAGCTCCATCGGGGCGGGCGCAGATACGCAGTATTTT.

The chain uses TRBV10-1 and TRBJ2-7; TRBD2 agrees at 9 bases. CDR1 WNHNN and CDR2 SYGVQD come from the germline V gene (reference sequence). Trimming at V came to 8 bases and at J to 0 bases, leaving 11 bases not matched to a gene. This CDR3 has 16 residues. CDR3 DNA sequence: TGCGCCAGCGGCGGGAGGGATTTAAAGGCCTCCTACGAGCAGTACTTC. Amino acids: CASGGRDLKASYEQYF.

The chain uses TRBV27 and TRBJ1-5; tentative D call: TRBD1 (6 bases). CDR3 length: 16 amino acids. CDR1 and CDR2 (germline): MNHEY, SMNVEV (reference sequence). Deletions cut 5 bases from V and 2 bases from J, with 16 bases between. The CDR3 spells CASSLQGWGGNQPQHF. CDR3 sequence (DNA): TGTGCCAGCAGTCTACAGGGATGGGGTGGCAATCAGCCCCAGCATTTT.

Comments on this clone: Other nucleotide sequences from this sample produce the same CDR3. The chain recombines TRBV7-9 with TRBJ1-5; tentative D call: TRBD1 (5 bases). Trimming removed 2 bases at V and 1 base at J, with 6 bases between. CDR1 SEHNR and CDR2 FQNEAQ come from the germline V gene (reference sequence). The CDR3 extends over 14 amino acids. The CDR3 protein is CASSLRDSNQPQHF. CDR3 in DNA: TGTGCCAGCAGCTTAAGGGACAGCAATCAGCCCCAGCATTTT. The whole variable domain, filled in from reference TRBV7-9 and TRBJ1-5, reads DTGVSQNPRHKITKRGQNVTFRCDPISEHNRLYWYRQTLGQGPEFLTYFQNEAQLEKSRLLSDRFSAERPKGSFSTLEIQRTEQGDSAMYLCASSLRDSNQPQHFGDGTRLSIL.

This CDR3 reads CASSLYFLAGAYNEQFF. The CDR3, as DNA: TGTGCCAGCAGTTTATACTTTCTAGCGGGAGCTTACAATGAGCAGTTCTTC. V is TRBV28 and J is TRBJ2-1; 10 bases agree with TRBD2. CDR1 and CDR2 from the germline V gene are MDHEN and SYDVKM. With 1 base clipped from V and 4 bases from J, the junction kept 7 bases outside the gene matches. The CDR3 contains 17 residues.

V gene TRBV29-1 combines with J gene TRBJ2-5, with TRBD2 matching 10 bases. This CDR3 region has 16 residues. In germline, CDR1 is SQVTM, CDR2 ANQGSEA. Trimming cost V 4 bases and J 0 bases; bases outside gene matches: 8. CDR3 DNA sequence: TGCAGCGTTGTCGGGCTAGCGGGAGTAAACCAAGAGACCCAGTACTTC. Residues: CSVVGLAGVNQETQYF. Looking up the rest from reference TRBV29-1 and TRBJ2-5 gives the full variable domain: SAVISQKPSRDICQRGTSLTIQCQVDSQVTMMFWYRQQPGQSLTLIATANQGSEATYESGFVIDKFPISRPNLTFSTLTVSNMSPEDSSIYLCSVVGLAGVNQETQYFGPGTRLLVL.

The chain is built from TRBV10-3 and TRBJ2-1; D uncertain. Trimming removed 3 bases from V and 4 bases from J, with 10 bases in between. Germline lookup yields CDR1 ENHRY and CDR2 SYGVKD. This CDR3 is built from 14 residues. CDR3 nucleotides: TGTGCCATCAGTGACCACCTCACTTACAATGAGCAGTTCTTC. Its translation: CAISDHLTYNEQFF.

The chain carries TRBV28 and TRBJ1-1; D may be TRBD1 (6 bases). The CDR3 is made up of 14 amino acids. The V gene's germline CDR1 is MDHEN and CDR2 SYDVKM. V was cut by 3 bases and J by 1 base, with 9 bases left in between. The CDR3: CASSLGHANTEAFF. CDR3 DNA: TGTGCCAGCAGTTTGGGACATGCGAACACTGAAGCTTTCTTT.

This clone has a single count. At one of its ends the junction is not consistent with the germline gene, which may arise from a read error. V gene TRBV7-3 combines with J gene TRBJ1-2; weak D call: TRBD1 (5 bases). Germline V lookup: CDR1 SGHTA, CDR2 FQGTGA. CDR3 size: 12 residues. CDR3: CASGSPGIRNSF. CDR3 sequence (DNA): TGTGCCAGCGGATCGCCAGGGATTAGGAACTCCTTC. The whole variable domain, filled in from reference TRBV7-3 and TRBJ1-2, reads GAGVSQTPSNKVTEKGKYVELRCDPISGHTALYWYRQSLGQGPEFLIYFQGTGAADDSGLPNDRFFAVRPEGSVSTLKIQRTERGDSAVYLCASGSPGIRNSFGSGTRLTVV.